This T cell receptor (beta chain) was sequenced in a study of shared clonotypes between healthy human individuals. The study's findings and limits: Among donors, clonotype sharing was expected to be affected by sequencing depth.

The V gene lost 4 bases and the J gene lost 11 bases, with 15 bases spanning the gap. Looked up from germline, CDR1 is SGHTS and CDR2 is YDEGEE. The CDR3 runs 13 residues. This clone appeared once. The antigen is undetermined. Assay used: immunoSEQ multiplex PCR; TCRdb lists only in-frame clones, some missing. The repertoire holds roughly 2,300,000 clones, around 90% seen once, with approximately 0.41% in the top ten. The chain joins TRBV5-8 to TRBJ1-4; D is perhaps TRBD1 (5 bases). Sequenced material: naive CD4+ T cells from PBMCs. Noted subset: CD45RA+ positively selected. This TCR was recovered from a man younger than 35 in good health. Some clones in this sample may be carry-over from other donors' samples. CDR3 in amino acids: CASSPKQGGKLFF. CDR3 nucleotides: TGTGCCAGCAGCCCCAAGCAGGGAGGGAAACTGTTTTTT.